This T cell receptor beta chain was obtained from a study of glioma-infiltrating T cells. From germline, CDR1 is ENHRY and CDR2 SYGVKD. This CDR3 contains 14 residues. The junction had 4 bases not matched to a gene; V was cut back by 7 bases and J by 0 bases. This clonotype was observed at least ten times. The iRepertoire nested amplicon-rescue multiplex PCR amplified TCR alpha and beta CDR3s from RNA. TCRdb passed the multiplex PCR reads through MiXCR, listing each CDR3 protein once. The table shows about 89,000 distinct CDR3 sequences, with 23% occurring only once. V usage is TRBV10-3 and J usage is TRBJ2-7, with 9 bases that match TRBD2. The specimen sequenced was glioma tissue, nonneoplastic brain tissue, or PBMCs (not recorded which). The receptor was derived from a human donor with low-grade glioma or glioblastoma, undergoing nonglioma brain surgery, or in good health (not recorded which). This chain's CDR3 is CAITPTSGSYEQYF. The CDR3 DNA reads TGTGCCATCACCCCGACTAGCGGCTCCTACGAGCAGTACTTC.